These T cell receptor beta chains were read from a single sample in a study of shared clonotypes between healthy human individuals. The table came from immunoSEQ multiplex PCR; TCRdb's copy has only in-frame clones and leaves some out. The sample has about 2.3 million clones; 93% are singletons. The sequencing input was naive CD4+ T cells from PBMCs. The receptors originated from a man between 18 and 35 years old in good health. Some clones in this sample may be carry-over from other donors' samples. CDR3s include the opening cysteine and the closing phenylalanine or tryptophan. A D gene is named only where the DNA matches it firmly. Not all rows give a size; the values are once, few, many and, for expanded clones, a class.

d_call	clone_size	v_call	j_call	cdr3_aa	cdr3_nt
TRBD2	-	TRBV10-2	TRBJ2-3	CATGKGLAGSYVTQYF	TGCGCCACCGGGAAAGGACTAGCGGGATCCTATGTTACGCAGTATTTT
-	-	TRBV7-9	TRBJ1-1	CASSLRWNSGNTEAFF	TGTGCCAGCAGCTTACGTTGGAACAGCGGGAACACTGAAGCTTTCTTT
TRBD2	-	TRBV5-6	TRBJ2-1	CASRWTSGINEQFF	TGTGCCAGCAGATGGACTAGCGGGATCAATGAGCAGTTCTTC
-	-	TRBV4-2	TRBJ2-4	CASSQVMDVDIQYF	TGTGCCAGCAGCCAAGTTATGGACGTCGACATTCAGTACTTC
-	-	TRBV27	TRBJ1-4	CASSFNSNEKLFF	TGTGCCAGCAGTTTCAACAGTAATGAAAAACTGTTTTTT
-	-	TRBV7-3	TRBJ2-2	CASSSTGTGELFF	TGTGCCAGCAGCTCAACCGGGACCGGGGAGCTGTTTTTT
-	-	TRBV7-2	TRBJ2-1	CASSLGWDEQFF	TGTGCCAGCAGCCTTGGGTGGGATGAGCAGTTCTTC
-	-	TRBV5-1	TRBJ1-4	CASSSSAQGNPTNEKLFF	TGCGCCAGCAGCTCCTCGGCACAGGGCAACCCAACTAATGAAAAACTGTTTTTT
TRBD1	-	TRBV30	TRBJ1-5	CAWSGQGRNQPQHF	TGTGCCTGGAGTGGACAGGGGAGGAATCAGCCCCAGCATTTT
-	once	TRBV1	TRBJ2-7	CTSSPQGAVYEQYF	TGCACCAGCAGCCCCCAGGGGGCGGTCTACGAGCAGTACTTC
TRBD2	-	TRBV28	TRBJ2-1	CASSPFSAGVEQFF	TGTGCCAGCAGCCCCTTTTCGGCGGGAGTTGAGCAGTTCTTC
-	-	TRBV9	TRBJ1-6	CASSVDAVYSPLHF	TGTGCCAGCAGCGTAGACGCGGTGTATTCACCCCTCCACTTT
-	-	TRBV18	TRBJ1-2	CASSPGGTRGYGYTF	TGTGCCAGCTCACCGGGTGGCACGCGGGGCTATGGCTACACCTTC
TRBD1	-	TRBV7-8	TRBJ2-7	CASSIRRDTGGHEQYF	TGTGCCAGCAGCATACGCCGAGACACAGGGGGTCACGAGCAGTACTTC